This T cell receptor beta chain was captured by sequencing in a study of blood T cell repertoires in COVID-19. Study-wide background: Sources were T cells, B-cell-depleted T cells, or PBMCs; the material itself was cDNA or gDNA.

Original data processing: Using reference gene primer amplification, nucleated cell counts were estimated. This table comes from immunoSEQ multiplex PCR, and its TCRdb copy is limited to in-frame clones, with some not included. Clone size and the V and J calls come from that table; the DNA yielded D and trimming. The sample records 60,000 to 80,000 clones, more than 90% being singletons. This CDR3 spans 15 amino acids. CDR1 MNHEY and CDR2 SVGAGI come from the germline V gene. V trimming: 6 bases; J trimming: 1 base; junction bases outside the gene matches: 6. This clone was seen only a few times. The material sequenced was peripheral blood. The TCR sequence derives from a human donor in a cohort sampled during active COVID-19. The chain has TRBV6-5 and TRBJ2-7; TRBD2 matches 10 bases. Written as DNA, the CDR3 is TGTGCCAGCAGACCTAGCGGGGGTACTTCCTACGAGCAGTACTTC. Translating gives CASRPSGGTSYEQYF.